These T cell receptor beta chains were read from a single sample in a study of T cell changes during pregnancy in multiple sclerosis. Profiling relied on immunoSEQ multiplex PCR, and the TCRdb table lists in-frame clones only, not all of them. The sample has about 41,000 clones, around 90% seen once. The source material was CD8+ T cells from peripheral blood mononuclear cells, sampled in the first trimester of pregnancy. The receptors stem from a female donor with multiple sclerosis, enrolled in a pregnancy study. The CDR3 runs from the conserved cysteine through the conserved F or W. D genes are given only for firm matches. The size entry is marked missing in some rows and otherwise reads once, few, many or a size class.

j_gene,v_gene,abundance,d_gene,CDR3nt,CDR3aa
TRBJ1-1,TRBV30,few,-,TGTGCCTGGGGACTCGACAGGAGTGAAGCTTTCTTT,CAWGLDRSEAFF
TRBJ1-2,TRBV30,-,-,TGTGCCTGGAGTGCCACCCAGGGGTTGATGAAGAGCTACACCTTC,CAWSATQGLMKSYTF
TRBJ1-2,TRBV6-1,-,-,TGTGCCAGCAGTGAAGATATGGGCATCTATGGCTACACCTTC,CASSEDMGIYGYTF
TRBJ2-1,TRBV5-1,-,TRBD2,TGCGCCAGCAGCTTAAGCGGGGGGGCCTACAATGAGCAGTTCTTC,CASSLSGGAYNEQFF
TRBJ1-4,TRBV25-1,-,TRBD1,TGTGCCAGCAGTGGGACAGGGTCCAATGAAAAACTGTTTTTT,CASSGTGSNEKLFF
TRBJ2-1,TRBV5-1,-,TRBD2,TGCGCCAGCGCCTCTAGCGGGTTCAATGAGCAGTTCTTC,CASASSGFNEQFF
TRBJ1-1,TRBV13,-,TRBD1,TGTGCCAGCAGAATACGGGGACAGTTGAACACTGAAGCTTTCTTT,CASRIRGQLNTEAFF
TRBJ2-7,TRBV7-6,-,-,TGTGCCAGCAGCCTAGACAGCTTCTACGAGCAGTACTTC,CASSLDSFYEQYF
TRBJ1-4,TRBV2,-,-,TGTGCCAGCAGCGTACTCGGAGAAGATGCAACTAATGAAAAACTGTTTTTT,CASSVLGEDATNEKLFF
TRBJ2-7,TRBV4-3,-,-,TGCGCCAGCAGCCAAGAGTTTCCGGCCTACGAGCAGTACTTC,CASSQEFPAYEQYF
TRBJ1-2,TRBV7-9,-,TRBD1,TGTGCCAGCAGCCCCCGACAGGGGCCCTTC,CASSPRQGPF
TRBJ2-1,TRBV7-3,-,TRBD2,TGTGCCAGCAGCACCTTAGCGGGGGGGCGCATAAATGAGCAGTTCTTC,CASSTLAGGRINEQFF
TRBJ1-5,TRBV7-9,-,TRBD1,TGTGCCAGCAGCCAACAGGGGACAAGCAATCAGCCCCAGCATTTT,CASSQQGTSNQPQHF
TRBJ1-4,TRBV7-7,-,-,TGTGCCAGCAGCCCGGGGGGGGTCGCGGGAAATGAAAAACTGTTTTTT,CASSPGGVAGNEKLFF
TRBJ2-5,TRBV5-1,once,TRBD2,TGCGCCAGCAGCTACGGACTAGCGGGAGGCGTCCAAGAGACCCAGTACTTC,CASSYGLAGGVQETQYF
TRBJ1-1,TRBV6-5,-,-,TGTGCCAGCAGTACAGACAGGAACACTGAAGCTTTCTTT,CASSTDRNTEAFF
TRBJ2-2,TRBV19,-,-,TGTGCCAGTAGTCAGGGGCTAACCGGGGAGCTGTTTTTT,CASSQGLTGELFF
TRBJ2-7,TRBV7-8,-,TRBD2,TGTGCCAGCAATAAAGGGCTAGCGGGAGCGGGCGAGCAGTACTTC,CASNKGLAGAGEQYF
TRBJ2-1,TRBV11-2,-,-,TGTGCCAGCAGCCCTTCCGTTGAGCAGTTCTTC,CASSPSVEQFF
TRBJ1-2,TRBV6-6,-,-,TGTGCCAGCAGTTACTGGGTTGCGGATTTCGATGGCTACACCTTC,CASSYWVADFDGYTF
TRBJ2-3,TRBV28,once,-,TGTGCCAGCAGTTTATGGGGGGGGGCCAGCACAGATACGCAGTATTTT,CASSLWGGASTDTQYF
TRBJ2-7,TRBV27,-,TRBD1,TGTGCCAGCAGGCGGATAGGGGGCAGGTCCTACGAGCAGTACTTC,CASRRIGGRSYEQYF
TRBJ1-2,TRBV28,-,-,TGTGCCAGCAGTCTCCAGGGTTATATCGGCTATGGCTACACCTTC,CASSLQGYIGYGYTF
TRBJ2-7,TRBV6-6,-,-,TGTGCCTTCATCAGGGTTTTCTACGAGCAGTACTTC,CAFIRVFYEQYF
TRBJ2-3,TRBV18,-,TRBD2,TGTGCCAGCTCACCACCGGCGGGGGAAGGCACAGATACGCAGTATTTT,CASSPPAGEGTDTQYF
TRBJ1-2,TRBV29-1,-,-,TGCAGCGTTGACGGGGGGGATAACTATGGCTACACCTTC,CSVDGGDNYGYTF
TRBJ2-1,TRBV7-9,-,TRBD1,TGTGCCAGCAGCTTAGTAGGGACAGGGAACGTCAATGAGCAGTTCTTC,CASSLVGTGNVNEQFF
TRBJ2-5,TRBV4-3,-,-,TGCGCCAGCAGCCAAGACGGGACTGCAAAAGAGACCCAGTACTTC,CASSQDGTAKETQYF
TRBJ1-3,TRBV7-6,-,-,TGTGCCAGCAGCCGCGGGGGGAACACCATATATTTT,CASSRGGNTIYF
TRBJ2-1,TRBV10-3,-,-,TGTGCCATCAGTGAGTCATTAGCACTCTACAATGAGCAGTTCTTC,CAISESLALYNEQFF
TRBJ1-1,TRBV5-6,-,-,TGTGCCAGCAGCTTGTCAGGGGTGTTCGTAACTGAAGCTTTCTTT,CASSLSGVFVTEAFF
TRBJ1-2,TRBV19,-,-,TGTGCCAGTAGTACCGGGGGGTATGGCTACACCTTC,CASSTGGYGYTF
TRBJ1-1,TRBV30,-,TRBD1,TGTGCCTGGGCAGGGGGCCGGACTGAAGCTTTCTTT,CAWAGGRTEAFF
TRBJ2-7,TRBV4-1,-,TRBD2,TGCGCCAGCAGCCAAGAGACTAGCCAATCCTACGAGCAGTACTTC,CASSQETSQSYEQYF
TRBJ1-2,TRBV30,-,-,TGTGCCTGGAGTCCGGGACAAACCTATGGCTACACCTTC,CAWSPGQTYGYTF
TRBJ2-6,TRBV6-1,-,TRBD1,TGTGCCAGCAGTGGTGGGACAGCTACGTCTGGGGCCAACGTCCTGACTTTC,CASSGGTATSGANVLTF
TRBJ1-1,TRBV2,once,TRBD1,TGTGCCAGCATCTCACAGGGGGCCCCTGAAGCTTTCTTT,CASISQGAPEAFF
TRBJ2-5,TRBV7-9,-,TRBD2,TGTGCCAGCAGCGAGGCGGGAGTGGAGACCCAGTACTTC,CASSEAGVETQYF
TRBJ1-2,TRBV2,-,TRBD1,TGTGCCAGCAGTGACGGGCAGGGGGCTAACTATGGCTACACCTTC,CASSDGQGANYGYTF
TRBJ1-1,TRBV6-1,-,-,TGTGCCAGCAGGACGGGGGGCACTGAAGCTTTCTTT,CASRTGGTEAFF
TRBJ2-2,TRBV19,-,TRBD2,TGTGCCAGCCAAGGCGGGGGAGGGGAGCTGTTTTTT,CASQGGGGELFF
TRBJ1-2,TRBV7-8,-,TRBD1,TGTGCCAGCAGCTTAGGGAAGGGACAGGGCAACTATGGCTACACCTTC,CASSLGKGQGNYGYTF
TRBJ2-3,TRBV29-1,-,TRBD1,TGCAGCGTTGTTAGGACAGGGGGCATTTCAGATACGCAGTATTTT,CSVVRTGGISDTQYF
TRBJ2-2,TRBV4-3,-,-,TGCGCCAGCAGCCAGGGCCCGGAGCTGTTTTTT,CASSQGPELFF